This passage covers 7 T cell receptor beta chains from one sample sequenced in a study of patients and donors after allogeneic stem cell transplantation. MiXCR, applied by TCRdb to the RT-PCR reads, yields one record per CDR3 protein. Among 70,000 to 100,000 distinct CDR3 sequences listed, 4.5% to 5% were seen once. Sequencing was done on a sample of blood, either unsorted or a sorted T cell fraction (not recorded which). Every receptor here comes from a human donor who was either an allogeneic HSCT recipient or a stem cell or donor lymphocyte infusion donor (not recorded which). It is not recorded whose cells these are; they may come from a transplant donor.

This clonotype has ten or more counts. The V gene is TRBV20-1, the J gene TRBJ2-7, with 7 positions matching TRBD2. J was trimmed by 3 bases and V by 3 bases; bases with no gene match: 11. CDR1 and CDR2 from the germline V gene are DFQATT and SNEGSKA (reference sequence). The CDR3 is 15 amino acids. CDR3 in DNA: TGCAGTGCTAGGACCTCGGGCGGGGGATTCTACGAGCAGTACTTC. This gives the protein CSARTSGGGFYEQYF.

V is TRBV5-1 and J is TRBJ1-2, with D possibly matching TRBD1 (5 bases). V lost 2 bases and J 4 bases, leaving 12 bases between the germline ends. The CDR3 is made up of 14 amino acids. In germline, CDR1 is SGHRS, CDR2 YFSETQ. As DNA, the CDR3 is TGCGCCAGCAGCTTCGACAGCACAATCTATGGCTACACCTTC. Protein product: CASSFDSTIYGYTF.

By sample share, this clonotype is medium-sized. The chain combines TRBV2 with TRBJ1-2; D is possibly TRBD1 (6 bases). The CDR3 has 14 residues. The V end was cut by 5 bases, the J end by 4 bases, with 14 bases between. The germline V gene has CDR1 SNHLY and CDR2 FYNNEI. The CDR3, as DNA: TGTGCCAGCAGTATGACAGGACTTGGCTATGGCTACACCTTC. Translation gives CASSMTGLGYGYTF. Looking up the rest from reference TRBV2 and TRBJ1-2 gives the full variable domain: EPEVTQTPSHQVTQMGQEVILRCVPISNHLYFYWYRQILGQKVEFLVSFYNNEISEKSEIFDDQFSVERPDGSNFTLKIRSTKLEDSAMYFCASSMTGLGYGYTFGSGTRLTVV.

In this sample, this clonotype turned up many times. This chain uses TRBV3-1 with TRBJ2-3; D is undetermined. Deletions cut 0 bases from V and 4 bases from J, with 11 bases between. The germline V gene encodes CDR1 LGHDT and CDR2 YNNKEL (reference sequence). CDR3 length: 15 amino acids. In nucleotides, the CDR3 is TGTGCCAGCAGCCAAGATCCCGGGTTTGCAGATACGCAGTATTTT. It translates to CASSQDPGFADTQYF.

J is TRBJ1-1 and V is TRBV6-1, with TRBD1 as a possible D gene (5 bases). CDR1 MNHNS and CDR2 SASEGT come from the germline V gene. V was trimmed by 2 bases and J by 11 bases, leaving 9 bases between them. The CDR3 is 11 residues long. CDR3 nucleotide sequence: TGTGCCAGCAGTGAATGGGGGAATGCTTTCTTT. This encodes CASSEWGNAFF.

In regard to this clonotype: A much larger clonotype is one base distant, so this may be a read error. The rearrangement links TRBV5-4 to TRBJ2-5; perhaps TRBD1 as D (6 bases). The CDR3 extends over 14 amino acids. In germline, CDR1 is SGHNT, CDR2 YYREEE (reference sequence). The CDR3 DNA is TGTGTCAGCAGCTTGGGGTCAGGGGAAGAGACCCAGTACTTC. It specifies CVSSLGSGEETQYF.

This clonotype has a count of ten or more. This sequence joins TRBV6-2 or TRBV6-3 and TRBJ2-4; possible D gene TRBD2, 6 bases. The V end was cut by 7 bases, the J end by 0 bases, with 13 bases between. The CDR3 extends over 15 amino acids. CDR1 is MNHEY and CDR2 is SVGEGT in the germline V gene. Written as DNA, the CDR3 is TGTGCCAGCACCGAGCGGGTTTCAGCCAAAAACATTCAGTACTTC. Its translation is CASTERVSAKNIQYF.